This is a list of T cell receptor beta chains from one sample in a study of vaccination and CD4 T cells after COVID-19. Their antigens remain unidentified. A single record per CDR3 protein comes from TCRdb applying MiXCR to the PCR reads. The sample has about 10,000 distinct CDR3 sequences, 60% to 75% seen once. Sequencing was carried out using CD4+ T cells from blood, cultured in vitro. These receptors came from a human donor who had recovered from COVID-19. The CDR3 runs from the conserved cysteine through the conserved F or W. Fields, in order: V gene, D gene, J gene, clone size, CDR3 DNA, CDR3 protein. The D gene is left open where the match is weak. Rows give clone size only sometimes, using once, few, many, or a class for an expanded clone.

TRBV11-3,-,TRBJ2-7,few,TGTGCCAGCAGCTTGAGTCACGAGCAGTACTTC,CASSLSHEQYF
TRBV20-1,-,TRBJ2-3,-,TGCAGTGCTAGCAGCGAAGATACGCAGTATTTT,CSASSEDTQYF
TRBV4-3,TRBD1,TRBJ2-2,-,TGCGCCAGCAGCCAAGGGGGGACAGGGGGCGCGGGATTCCCCGGGGAGCTGTTTTTT,CASSQGGTGGAGFPGELFF
TRBV6-5,-,TRBJ1-3,-,TGTGCCAGCAGTTACGGGGGCCCTGGAAACACCATATATTTT,CASSYGGPGNTIYF
TRBV7-2,-,TRBJ1-5,few,TGTGCCAGCAGCTTAATCGACAGTCCCAATCAGCCCCAGCATTTT,CASSLIDSPNQPQHF
TRBV19,TRBD1,TRBJ1-6,-,TGTGCCAGTAGCACCTCACAGGGGATACGTAATTCACCCCTCCACTTT,CASSTSQGIRNSPLHF
TRBV6-2/TRBV6-3,-,TRBJ1-2,-,TGTGCCAGCAGTTACTCGGGACACCGCAACTATGGCTACACCTTC,CASSYSGHRNYGYTF
TRBV6-5,-,TRBJ2-6,once,TGTGCCAGCAGTTCGGCAGAAATCTCTGGGGCCAACGTCCTGACTTTC,CASSSAEISGANVLTF
TRBV20-1,TRBD1,TRBJ1-5,-,TGCAGTGCTAACCGGGACAGGTGGGAGCCCCAGCATTTT,CSANRDRWEPQHF
TRBV7-3,-,TRBJ2-2,few,TGTGCCAGCAGCCCAAGGGTCACCGGGGAGCTGTTTTTT,CASSPRVTGELFF
TRBV7-2,TRBD2,TRBJ2-7,few,TGTGCCAGCAGCTTAACGGGAAGCGGGGGGGCCCGATTC,CASSLTGSGGARF
TRBV7-2,TRBD1,TRBJ1-1,few,TGTGCCAGCAGGCCCTACGACAGGGCTTCTGAAGCTTTCTTT,CASRPYDRASEAFF
TRBV7-8,TRBD1,TRBJ2-7,-,TGTGCCAGCAGCGCCCGGGACAGCGCCTACGAGCAGTACTTC,CASSARDSAYEQYF
TRBV19,-,TRBJ1-1,-,TGTGCCAGTAGTGTCCGAGTTGCGACTGAAGCTTTCTTT,CASSVRVATEAFF
TRBV5-4,TRBD2,TRBJ2-1,-,TGTGCCAGCAGCAAACCGGGACTAGCCAACAATGAGCAGTTCTTC,CASSKPGLANNEQFF
TRBV2,-,TRBJ2-7,-,TGTGCCAGCAGTGAATCCACCGGGTCCGTATACGAGCAGTACTTC,CASSESTGSVYEQYF
TRBV6-1,TRBD1,TRBJ1-1,-,TGTGCCTGCAGGGGGCACGGAATCACTGAAGCTTTCTTT,CACRGHGITEAFF
TRBV12-3/TRBV12-4,TRBD1,TRBJ1-2,-,TGTGCCAGCAGTACACTACAGGGGGAGCACGGCTACACCTTC,CASSTLQGEHGYTF
TRBV5-6,TRBD1,TRBJ2-2,-,TGTGCCAGCAGCTTCGACAGGGGCCGAACCGGGGAGCTGTTTTTT,CASSFDRGRTGELFF
TRBV28,TRBD2,TRBJ2-1,-,TGTGCCAGCAGCCCTCGGGGGGGCGGCTACAATGAGCAGTTCTTC,CASSPRGGGYNEQFF
TRBV6-2/TRBV6-3,TRBD1,TRBJ1-1,large,TGTGCCAGCAGCCGGGACAGTGAAGCTTTCTTT,CASSRDSEAFF
TRBV5-8,TRBD2,TRBJ2-2,-,TGTGCCAGCAGCTTCGACACCGTAAAGAGCGGGAGGACCGGGGAGCTGTTTTTT,CASSFDTVKSGRTGELFF
TRBV27,-,TRBJ1-2,-,TGTGCCATCCCGGATCGGACGAACTATGGCTACACCTTC,CAIPDRTNYGYTF
TRBV20-1,-,TRBJ2-5,-,TGCAGTGCCAGGGACCTAAGGGAGACCCAGTACTTC,CSARDLRETQYF
TRBV11-3,-,TRBJ1-2,-,TGTGCCAGCAGCCCCAGCCCGGAGATCTATGGCTACACCTTC,CASSPSPEIYGYTF
TRBV20-1,-,TRBJ1-1,-,TGCAGTGCTAGAGACCTGCGGCGGGTGAACACTGAAGCTTTCTTT,CSARDLRRVNTEAFF
TRBV7-2,TRBD2,TRBJ2-7,-,TGTGCCAGCAGCTTATCCGGGACTAGCGGTTACGAGCAGTACTTC,CASSLSGTSGYEQYF
TRBV28,-,TRBJ1-6,-,TGTGCCAGCAGTTTCACAGGGAACTATAATTCACCCCTCCACTTT,CASSFTGNYNSPLHF
TRBV11-2,TRBD2,TRBJ2-3,few,TGTGCCAGCAGCCAAGCGGGAGTTGGCACAGATACGCAGTATTTT,CASSQAGVGTDTQYF
TRBV20-1,-,TRBJ2-1,few,TGCAGTGCTACTGATAGCGGAAGGGACTCCTACAATGAGCAGTTCTTC,CSATDSGRDSYNEQFF
TRBV19,TRBD1,TRBJ1-1,few,TGTGCCAGTAGTAACAGGGGTAGGACTGAAGCTTTCTTT,CASSNRGRTEAFF
TRBV12-3/TRBV12-4,-,TRBJ1-2,once,TGTGCCAGCAGCTTCGACAGGTTTAGCTACACCTTC,CASSFDRFSYTF
TRBV14,TRBD1,TRBJ1-6,-,TGTGCCAGCAGCCGAGGACAGGGCGGTCTTAATTCACCCCTCCACTTT,CASSRGQGGLNSPLHF
TRBV18,TRBD1,TRBJ1-1,-,TGTGCCAGCTCACCACCGGACAGGGGGACCACTGAAGCTTTCTTT,CASSPPDRGTTEAFF
TRBV28,TRBD1,TRBJ1-2,few,TGTGCCAGCAGTTTGGACAGGGGAAGGAACTATGGCTACACCTTC,CASSLDRGRNYGYTF
TRBV20-1,TRBD1,TRBJ1-1,-,TGCAGTGCGAGGCGGGACAGCCTTCCCCGCTTT,CSARRDSLPRF
TRBV2,-,TRBJ1-5,once,TGTGCCAGCAGTGAAGCCCGGGGCAATCAGCCCCAGCATTTT,CASSEARGNQPQHF
TRBV6-1,TRBD2,TRBJ2-2,-,TGTGCCAGCAGCGACAGGCGGGCTAGCGGGAGATTGAGCACCGGGGAGCTGTTTTTT,CASSDRRASGRLSTGELFF
TRBV24-1,-,TRBJ2-2,-,TGTGCCACCAGTCGGGGGCCCGGGGAGCTGTTTTTT,CATSRGPGELFF
TRBV27,-,TRBJ2-5,-,TGTGCCAGCAGTTTAGAGGGGAGGGGGCGAGAGACCCAGTACTTC,CASSLEGRGRETQYF
TRBV4-2,-,TRBJ1-2,-,TGTGCCAGCAGCCGATTACAGGGTAGAGATGGCTACACCTTC,CASSRLQGRDGYTF
TRBV7-3,-,TRBJ2-2,-,TGTGCCAGCAGCTTAAAACAGGCCGGGGAGCTGTTTTTT,CASSLKQAGELFF
TRBV7-2,-,TRBJ2-2,-,TGTGCCAGCAGCCACCAGGGGGGGAAGAACACCGGGGAGCTGTTTTTT,CASSHQGGKNTGELFF
TRBV7-7,-,TRBJ2-5,-,TGTGCTAGCAGCTTGAGGCCCCTCGAGACCCAGTACTTC,CASSLRPLETQYF
TRBV19,-,TRBJ1-5,-,TGTGCCAGTAGCTTGGTCGGGCGCAATCAGCCCCAGCATTTT,CASSLVGRNQPQHF
TRBV20-1,-,TRBJ2-7,-,TGCAGTGCTTTCAGGACAGACTCCTACGAGCAGTACTTC,CSAFRTDSYEQYF
TRBV20-1,-,TRBJ2-3,few,TGCAGTGCTAGACCACTCAAGAGCACAGATACGCAGTATTTT,CSARPLKSTDTQYF
TRBV7-2,-,TRBJ1-5,-,TGTGCCAGCAGCTATGGACTGGAAGTTGTCAATCAGCCCCAGCATTTT,CASSYGLEVVNQPQHF
TRBV11-1,-,TRBJ2-4,-,TGTGCCAGCAGCGCATCACTCCGGGGCCAAAACATTCAGTACTTC,CASSASLRGQNIQYF
TRBV7-2,TRBD2,TRBJ2-5,-,TGTGCCAGCTATGGGAGGGGAGAGACCCAGTACTTC,CASYGRGETQYF
TRBV7-9,TRBD1,TRBJ1-1,-,TGTGCCAGCAGCATCACCACAGGGGGCTGGGGCACTGAAGCTTTCTTT,CASSITTGGWGTEAFF
TRBV6-2/TRBV6-3,-,TRBJ1-2,few,TGTGCCAGCAGTGCCGGGACCTACTATGGCTACACCTTC,CASSAGTYYGYTF
TRBV7-2,TRBD1,TRBJ1-5,-,TGTGCCAGCAGCCCTCAACAGGGGGGGAGAAATCAGCCCCAGCATTTT,CASSPQQGGRNQPQHF